The rows below give T cell receptor beta chains drawn from one sample of a study of blood T cell repertoires in COVID-19. Using immunoSEQ multiplex PCR, the repertoire was profiled, and TCRdb retains in-frame clones only, with some absent. The sample yields about 320,000 clones, 90% seen once. Sequences were obtained from PBMCs or T cells enriched from blood (not recorded which). These receptor sequences come from a woman in her twenties or thirties who had been exposed to COVID-19. The conserved cysteine and the conserved F or W are not part of the CDR3 here.

TRBV18	TRBJ2-7	ASSPRGPDQGYEQY
TRBV5-4	TRBJ1-3	ASRKQGSGNTIY
TRBV4-3	TRBJ2-7	ASSQVPGYEQY
TRBV5-8	TRBJ1-6	ASSLLQGNSPLH
TRBV5-5	TRBJ1-1	ASSKEWTGRAF
TRBV4-2	TRBJ1-2	ASSQDRGGYT
TRBV15	TRBJ1-6	ATGRGGSYYNSPLH
TRBV7-3	TRBJ1-1	ASSSGTAAKVKAF
TRBV19	TRBJ2-2	ASSISGEGNTGELF
TRBV7-8	TRBJ1-2	ASSAGQFRSFIYGYT
TRBV27	TRBJ2-1	ASSLGLEQF
TRBV7-6	TRBJ1-1	ASSLHRLNTEAF
TRBV30	TRBJ1-5	AWSALLQPQH
TRBV3-1/TRBV3-2	TRBJ2-2	ASSQKEGWPRELF
TRBV18	TRBJ2-7	ASSPRQGEKY
TRBV19	TRBJ1-2	ASSIERGGGYT
TRBV5-3	TRBJ1-2	ARSLTGKSYGYT
TRBV2	TRBJ1-4	ASSQQGLGNEKLF